The 7 T cell receptor beta chains listed next were all sequenced from one sample in a study of blood T cell repertoires in COVID-19. Profiling relied on immunoSEQ multiplex PCR, and the TCRdb table lists in-frame clones only, not all of them. The sample contains about 280,000 clones, 65% to 90% of which appear only once. The source material was peripheral blood. The receptors here all came from a human donor in a cohort sampled during active COVID-19.

The CDR3 DNA is TGTGCCAGCAGTCCTGAGGAGTGGAATTCACCCCTCCACTTT. Amino acids: CASSPEEWNSPLHF. The gene calls are TRBV28 and TRBJ1-6; D unclear. The CDR3 covers 14 residues. Looked up from germline, CDR1 is MDHEN and CDR2 is SYDVKM. Trimming took off 5 bases at V and 7 bases at J, with 12 bases between the two ends.

This chain connects TRBV5-5 to TRBJ2-3; the match to TRBD1 covers 10 bases. From germline, CDR1 is SGHKS and CDR2 YYEKEE (reference sequence). Germline trimming cut 6 bases from V and 2 bases from J; bases unmatched to any gene: 6. The CDR3 is 15 residues long. For the CDR3, the DNA is TGTGCCAGCAACCGACAGGGGGCGATCACAGATACGCAGTATTTT. This encodes CASNRQGAITDTQYF.

In this sample, this clone turned up once. CDR3 sequence: CSASGGLSYNEQFF. The CDR3 nucleotides read TGCAGTGCTAGTGGCGGGTTATCCTACAATGAGCAGTTCTTC. The V and J genes are TRBV20-1 and TRBJ2-1, with D possibly matching TRBD2 (5 bases). The CDR3 has 14 amino acids. Deletions cut 3 bases from V and 1 base from J, with 10 bases between. The germline V gene has CDR1 DFQATT and CDR2 SNEGSKA (reference sequence).

Only one count was recorded for this clone. The chain links TRBV12-3 or TRBV12-4 to TRBJ1-1, with D tentatively TRBD1 (6 bases). The CDR3 spans 13 residues. Trimming left V 3 bases short and J 5 bases short, with 10 bases between. The CDR3 DNA follows: TGTGCCAGCAGTTTCAACAGGGCGACTGAAGCTTTCTTT. It codes for CASSFNRATEAFF.

The chain couples TRBV5-5 to TRBJ1-4; no firm D call. The germline V gene has CDR1 SGHKS and CDR2 YYEKEE (reference sequence). V was trimmed by 4 bases and J by 7 bases, leaving 17 bases between them. The CDR3 spans 15 residues. CDR3 protein: CASSRRDLGGEKLFF. The CDR3 bases are TGTGCCAGCAGCCGACGGGATTTGGGTGGTGAAAAACTGTTTTTT.

This chain connects TRBV5-4 to TRBJ2-5; a weak D match, TRBD1 (5 bases). Per the germline V gene, CDR1 is SGHNT and CDR2 is YYREEE (reference sequence). This CDR3 has 14 residues. Trimming removed 0 bases from V and 2 bases from J, with 8 bases in between. CDR3 sequence (DNA): TGTGCCAGCAGCTTGGGACAGAAACAAGAGACCCAGTACTTC. Amino acid sequence: CASSLGQKQETQYF.

This chain connects TRBV5-1 to TRBJ2-2; 7 positions match TRBD1. The junction had 7 bases not matched to a gene; V was cut back by 4 bases and J by 7 bases. CDR3 length: 14 amino acids. The V gene's germline CDR1 is SGHRS and CDR2 YFSETQ. The CDR3 loop is CASSAGTVGGELFF. For the CDR3, the DNA is TGCGCCAGCAGCGCCGGGACAGTGGGCGGGGAGCTGTTTTTT.